This record looks at one TCR beta chain sequence and its context. As handled by the study authors: Amplifying reference gene primers gave estimates of nucleated cell counts. Assay used: immunoSEQ multiplex PCR; TCRdb lists only in-frame clones, some missing. The D gene and trimming were derived from the DNA, and the V and J assignments and clone size from that table. The sample records 200,000 to 250,000 clones, 87% being singletons. This entry is derived from a study of blood T cell repertoires in COVID-19. Overall study: Researchers got acute and convalescent COVID-19 samples from the United States, Italy and Spain. In each case, the material was cDNA or gDNA derived from T cells, B-cell-depleted T cells, or PBMCs.

Trimming took off 3 bases at V and 3 bases at J, with 14 bases between the two ends. The V gene's germline CDR1 is MGHDK and CDR2 SYGVNS. The CDR3 is 15 residues long. Specimen: PBMCs or T cells enriched from blood (not recorded which). The clonotype comes from a man aged 30 to 45 who had recovered from COVID-19. This rearrangement joins TRBV25-1 to TRBJ1-2; D is perhaps TRBD1 (5 bases). This CDR3 reads CASSDSLGGYYGYTF. In DNA, the CDR3 is TGTGCCAGCAGTGACTCCTTGGGGGGGTACTATGGCTACACCTTC.